Listed here are 9 T cell receptor beta chains from one sample, sequenced in a study of CD8 T cells in Susac syndrome. With random hexamers, reverse transcription was performed on roughly 0.45 to 1 ug of RNA. Using its own MiXCR run on the immunoSEQ multiplex PCR reads, TCRdb lists one record per CDR3 protein. The repertoire holds some 50,000 distinct CDR3 sequences, with around 95% as singletons. The sequenced sample was CD8+ T cells from PBMCs. The receptor source for this set is a human donor with Susac syndrome.

This chain links TRBV14 with TRBJ2-1; D not certain. Germline V gives CDR1 SGHDN, CDR2 FVKESK. The CDR3 sequence is 17 residues long. Deletions cut 4 bases from V and 2 bases from J, with 18 bases between. CDR3 region: CASSPYPRTDPYNEQFF. In DNA form, the CDR3 reads TGTGCCAGCAGCCCATACCCAAGAACAGACCCCTACAATGAGCAGTTCTTC.

V and J are TRBV5-8 and TRBJ1-5; D is ambiguous. The V gene's germline CDR1 is SGHTS and CDR2 YDEGEE. This CDR3 is 13 amino acids long. V lost 3 bases and J lost 4, with 8 bases in between. The CDR3 reads CASSWTENQPQHF. As DNA, the CDR3 is TGTGCCAGCAGCTGGACGGAGAATCAGCCCCAGCATTTT. The entire variable domain, with the rest obtained from reference TRBV5-8 and TRBJ1-5, is as follows: EAGVTQSPTHLIKTRGQQATLRCSPISGHTSVYWYQQALGLGLQFLLWYDEGEERNRGNFPPRFSGRQFPNYSSELNVNALELEDSALYLCASSWTENQPQHFGDGTRLSIL.

CDR3 protein: CAWSTGYEQYF. CDR3 nucleotide sequence: TGTGCCTGGAGTACGGGCTACGAGCAGTACTTC. The chain uses TRBV30 and TRBJ2-7; D is ambiguous. The V gene lost 2 bases and the J gene lost 3 bases, with 5 bases spanning the gap. From germline, CDR1 is GTSNPN and CDR2 SVGIG (reference sequence). The CDR3 covers 11 residues.

V usage is TRBV6-2 or TRBV6-3 and J usage is TRBJ2-1; D gene ambiguous. The CDR3 is 12 residues long. V lost 6 bases, J lost 4 bases, and 7 bases lay in between. Germline V lookup: CDR1 MNHEY, CDR2 SVGEGT. CDR3 nucleotides: TGTGCCAGCAGCCCCGATTACAATGAGCAGTTCTTC. Amino acid sequence: CASSPDYNEQFF.

The chain has TRBV20-1 and TRBJ2-1; possibly TRBD1 for D (6 bases). The CDR3 loop spans 15 amino acids. Germline-derived CDR1 and CDR2 are DFQATT and SNEGSKA (reference sequence). The V and J ends lost 5 bases and 3 bases respectively, with 17 bases between them. This CDR3 is CSAHRDIIGYNEQFF. DNA for the CDR3: TGCAGTGCTCACCGGGACATCATCGGCTACAATGAGCAGTTCTTC.

The J gene is TRBJ1-3, the V gene TRBV5-1, with D possibly TRBD1 on 6 matching bases. This CDR3 comprises 15 residues. From germline, CDR1 is SGHRS and CDR2 YFSETQ. V was clipped by 2 bases and J by 1 base, with 10 bases between them. CDR3 in DNA: TGCGCCAGCAGCTTCGTAGGGACATCTGGAAACACCATATATTTT. Translation: CASSFVGTSGNTIYF.

The chain couples TRBV2 to TRBJ1-3; tentatively, D is TRBD1 (6 bases). The germline V and J ends were trimmed by 6 bases and 2 bases, with 17 bases remaining between them. Germline assignment: CDR1 SNHLY and CDR2 FYNNEI. The CDR3 runs to 16 residues. CDR3 nucleotide sequence: TGTGCCAGCAGGGCGTTCACAGGGCAAGCTGGAAACACCATATATTTT. Protein: CASRAFTGQAGNTIYF.

The CDR3 coding sequence is TGTGCCACGGGTAGCCCGAACACCGGGGAGCTGTTTTTT. Translating it yields CATGSPNTGELFF. This rearrangement joins TRBV24-1 to TRBJ2-2, with no clear D. This CDR3 spans 13 amino acids. V lost 10 bases and J 0 bases, leaving 8 bases between the germline ends. Looked up from germline, CDR1 is KGHDR and CDR2 is SFDVKD.

The rearrangement uses TRBV19 and TRBJ2-3; 11 bases fit TRBD2. This CDR3 contains 17 residues. With V trimmed by 7 bases and J by 6 bases, 15 bases remained unmatched. Germline lookup yields CDR1 LNHDA and CDR2 SQIVND (reference sequence). The CDR3: CASTWTSGSPLGDTQYF. CDR3 DNA sequence: TGTGCCAGTACTTGGACTAGCGGGTCGCCATTGGGGGATACGCAGTATTTT.